This T cell receptor (beta chain) appears in the sequencing data of a study of prognosis after radiotherapy for stage I lung cancer. Two-round multiplex PCR amplified TCR beta CDR3 from genomic DNA. Amplification in first-round PCR relied on primers specific to each TRBV and TRBJ gene. TCRdb re-analysed the multiplex PCR reads in MiXCR, keeping a single row per CDR3 protein. Here the sample spans about 24,000 distinct CDR3 sequences, 35% to 40% being singletons. The V and J ends lost 5 bases and 1 base, in that order; junction bases with no gene match: 8. Germline V gene sequence: CDR1 SGHRS, CDR2 YFSETQ. CDR3 length: 15 residues. Many counts were recorded for this clonotype.

The specimen was PBMCs, collected before or after stereotactic body radiation therapy (not recorded which). This TCR was sampled from a donor over 45 with non-small cell lung cancer. The V call is TRBV5-1, the J call TRBJ2-7, with 8 bases lining up with TRBD2. DNA for the CDR3: TGCGCCAGCAGACTAATGACTAGCGCATCCTACGAGCAGTACTTC. It is translated as CASRLMTSASYEQYF.